This entry concerns a single T cell receptor (beta chain). Antigen: not known. Samples from alopecia areata patients were lesional scalp punch biopsies and peripheral blood. Following extraction, RNA underwent reverse transcription to cDNA, which served as the sequencing template. Sequenced by immunoSEQ multiplex PCR; TCRdb stores in-frame clones only, minus some. The table includes 150,000 or so clones, about 47% detected once. These data originate in a study of CD8+ T cells in alopecia areata. Study-level information: Tofacitinib administration persisted for 6 to 18 months, succeeded by 6 months off drug. Study-level findings and limits: TCR sharing was clearer in mice than between patients, perhaps partly owing to patient HLA diversity.

The CDR3 loop spans 15 amino acids. The V gene's germline CDR1 is GTSNPN and CDR2 SVGIG (reference sequence). Trimming pared 0 bases from V and 0 bases from J, leaving 12 bases between. The source of this sequence is a human donor with alopecia areata. The chain has TRBV30 and TRBJ2-7; the D call may be TRBD1 or TRBD2 (5 bases each). The specimen comprised CD8+ T cells sorted from blood, sampled at week 0. CDR3 protein: CAWSVYGTSSYEQYF. The CDR3 DNA reads TGTGCCTGGAGTGTATATGGGACGAGCTCCTACGAGCAGTACTTC.